This T cell receptor beta chain was identified in a study of regulatory T cells in long-lasting Graves disease. Germline V gene data show CDR1 as DFQATT and CDR2 as SNEGSKA (reference sequence). The J segment lost 4 bases and the V segment lost 6 bases, leaving 7 bases of the junction unmatched. CDR3 length equals 13 residues. Study conclusions and caveats: Sampling was limited to peripheral blood rather than thyroid tissue.

Investigators prepared the TCR beta libraries by applying iRepertoire HTBI primers and Arm-PCR of CDR3 regions. TCRdb re-derived calls from the multiplex PCR reads in MiXCR, one entry per CDR3 protein. Of 350,000 to 500,000 distinct CDR3 sequences detected, 21% appear once; the ten largest clones hold 14%. This clonotype was seen a handful of times. The antigen is not known. As for time point: persistent/refractory GD, antithyroid drugs over 5 years with positive TRAb. From RNA extracted from PBMCs, the TCR library was made. The guidelines of the American Thyroid Association were the basis for diagnosing Graves' disease.

The rearrangement joins TRBV20-1 to TRBJ2-5; TRBD1 matches 8 bases. The sequence was obtained from a female donor with Graves disease. This material consisted of peripheral blood mononuclear cells (PBMCs), taken when the disease was refractory, from a patient treated with antithyroid drugs. CDR3 coding DNA: TGCAGTGCGGAAGGACAGGGACGAGAGACCCAGTACTTC. It encodes CSAEGQGRETQYF.